This T cell receptor (beta chain) is drawn from a study of blood T cell repertoires in COVID-19. Overall study context: Acute-phase and convalescent COVID-19 samples originated in the United States, Italy and Spain. Sources were T cells, B-cell-depleted T cells, or PBMCs; the material itself was cDNA or gDNA.

Germline loops: CDR1 SGDLS, CDR2 YYNGEE. V was cut by 4 bases and J by 4 bases, with 12 bases left in between. The length of the CDR3 is 13 residues. Original data processing: Nucleated cell counts were estimated from reference gene primer amplification. Here immunoSEQ multiplex PCR was the method, and the copy in TCRdb shows in-frame clones only, minus some. Clone size and the V and J calls come from that table; the DNA yielded D and trimming. The sample contains approximately 250,000 clones, about 80% of which appear only once. The TCR comes from a human donor in a cohort sampled during active COVID-19. Sequenced material: peripheral blood. The genes are TRBV9 and TRBJ2-7; D is possibly TRBD2 (5 bases). The CDR3 reads CASSPGLDYEQYF. DNA of the CDR3: TGTGCCAGCAGCCCAGGACTTGATTACGAGCAGTACTTC. Together with reference TRBV9 and TRBJ2-7, the CDR3 gives the full variable domain: DSGVTQTPKHLITATGQRVTLRCSPRSGDLSVYWYQQSLDQGLQFLIQYYNGEERAKGNILERFSAQQFPDLHSELNLSSLELGDSALYFCASSPGLDYEQYFGPGTRLTVT.